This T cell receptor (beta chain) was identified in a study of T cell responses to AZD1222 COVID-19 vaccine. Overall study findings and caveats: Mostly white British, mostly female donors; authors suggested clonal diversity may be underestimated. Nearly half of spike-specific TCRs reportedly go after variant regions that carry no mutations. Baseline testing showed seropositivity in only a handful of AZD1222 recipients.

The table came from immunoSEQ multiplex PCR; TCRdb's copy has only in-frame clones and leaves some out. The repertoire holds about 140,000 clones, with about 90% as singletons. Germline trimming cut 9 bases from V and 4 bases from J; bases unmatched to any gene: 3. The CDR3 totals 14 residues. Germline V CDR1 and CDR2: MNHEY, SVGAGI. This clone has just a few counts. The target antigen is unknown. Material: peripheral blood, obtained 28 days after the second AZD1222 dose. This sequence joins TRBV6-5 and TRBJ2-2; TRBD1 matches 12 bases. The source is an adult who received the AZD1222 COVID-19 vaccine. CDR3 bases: TGTGCCAGTGGGACAGGGGGCCGCACCGGGGAGCTGTTTTTT. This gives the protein CASGTGGRTGELFF.